This T cell receptor (beta chain) derives from a study of beta chain features in type 1 diabetes (dated by TCRdb to 2017 to 2018). Some background on the complete study: No differences in mean age, gender distribution, total cell number or subset yield were found between patients and healthy donors. Across all samples, around 99 million sorted cells were examined, and cell number per subset correlated strongly with RNA yield. Regulatory and stem cell-like memory subsets were obtained from only 8 patients and roughly 8 healthy donors, while naive and central memory subsets were obtained from all 30 or so donors. The study compared the TCRB repertoires of sorted circulating CD4+ T cell subsets in recently diagnosed type 1 diabetes patients with those in matched healthy donors. Broad study findings and their caveats: HLA sub-analyses involved small numbers of individuals, so any influence of HLA type on TCRB rearrangement remained unresolved. PCR might favor shorter templates, but patient and control samples were amplified and corrected together, so any skew would affect both groups equally. Sequencing cDNA rather than genomic DNA could over-represent highly expressing activated cells, although activation and CD3 levels did not differ between groups. At VDJ recombination sites, patients with type 1 diabetes made fewer insertions and deleted more nucleotides, a pattern implying thymic rearrangement abnormalities. A moderate but significant shortening of TCRB CDR3 length was observed in type 1 diabetes patients in all four CD4+ subsets. Naive, central memory and regulatory TCRB repertoires appeared to be more alike among patients than among healthy donors.

At the junction V is shortened by 6 bases and J by 0 bases, with 3 bases in between. The CDR3 holds 11 amino acids from the cysteine to the phenylalanine. The only DNA kept is the CDR3, 33 bases in frame from the first base. The germline V gene specifies KGHSH as CDR1 and LQKENI as CDR2. Remarks on this clone: It lacks a known antigen. Within one base of it there is no much larger clone, and no base qualities were kept.

The High Capacity cDNA Reverse Transcription Kit was used to reverse transcribe all of the isolated RNA, meaning that expressed TCRB transcripts were what got sequenced. Deep immunoSEQ sequencing was performed on naive, central memory and regulatory T cell samples, with an average of roughly 4 million total reads per sample. Sorted cells were lysed in RLT buffer and RNA was extracted with DNase-treated RNeasy Micro or Mini kits, depending on cell number. Each cell subset was processed on its own to prevent cross-contamination, while patient and healthy donor samples were processed together. The immunoSEQ multiplex PCR was used to amplify TCRB sequences from cDNA, yielding 87-bp fragments that span the CDR3 region. Sequencing of the amplicons was performed on the Illumina HiSeq platform. Processing in the source paper ran as follows. PCR bias was corrected computationally using synthetic template baselines, and reads within Hamming distance 2 were collapsed, with unmergeable singletons discarded. Reads were aligned against IMGT so that V, D and J genes, CDR3 length and insertions or deletions at six rearrangement sites could be assigned. Within each subset, clonotype counts were normalized to the number of sorted cells before true diversity and Gini coefficients were calculated with the tcR R package. Repertoire sharing was quantified using the overlap coefficient calculated on TCRB nucleotide sequences. As a proxy for the pre-selection repertoire, out-of-frame TCRB sequences from naive cells were analyzed. TCRdb took over this immuneACCESS table, retaining in-frame rearrangements with V and J assigned. Such tables are incomplete; in checked studies, under half of the missing clones stem from an unresolved V gene, and the remainder is unexplained. D and trimming come from the DNA, and the V and J calls and clone size come from that table. The sample includes over 700,000 clones, with about a sixth observed a single time. The ten top clones hold around 0.02% of the sample.

Each donor gave one peripheral blood draw, about 100 mL on average, collected into heparinised tubes. A BD FACSAria II was used to sort naive, central memory, regulatory and stem cell-like memory CD4+ T cells with a panel that included CD45RO, CCR7, CD25, CD127, CD95 and CD27. All sorted populations exceeded 95% purity. PBMCs were isolated right away by Lymphoprep density gradient centrifugation and were stained directly, without culture. To minimize batch effects, samples were stained and sorted in pairs, one healthy donor with one patient per experiment. This TCR was recovered from a young woman in good health. The chain is encoded by TRBV18 joined to TRBJ2-7; the D gene cannot be named for sure. Sequencing used naive CD4+ T cells from blood. What the cell subset or site label conveys for this sample: true naive CD4+ T cells. The CDR3 amino acid sequence is: CASSYSYEQYF. The DNA sequence reads TGTGCCAGCTCGTACTCCTACGAGCAGTACTTC.